The 21 T cell receptor beta chains below come from one sample, sequenced in a study of molecular identifiers for immune sequencing clone quantification. TCRdb used MiXCR to reprocess the PCR reads, holding one entry per CDR3 protein. The sample carries more than 450,000 distinct CDR3 sequences, around 21% recorded once. What was sequenced was naive CD8+ T cells from blood, with Jurkat cell RNA spiked in. Indicated subset: FACS-sorted CD8+CD4-CCR7+CD45RA+ naive T cells. Receptor source: a human donor in good health. Some libraries in this study had Jurkat cell RNA spiked in.

This clonotype was found a few times. The chain recombines TRBV3-1 with TRBJ1-2, with D possibly being TRBD1 (6 bases). CDR1 and CDR2 from the germline V gene are LGHDT and YNNKEL (reference sequence). The CDR3 contains 17 residues. V lost 0 bases to trimming and J lost 2 bases, with 16 bases between them. The CDR3 nucleotides read TGTGCCAGCAGCCAAGAGGACAGAAATCACTTCAACTATGGCTACACCTTC. Translating it yields CASSQEDRNHFNYGYTF.

In its sample, this clonotype was seen a few times. The CDR3 coding sequence is TGTGCCAGCAGTGAGGGGCAGGGAAACAATCAGCCCCAGCATTTT. Its protein product is CASSEGQGNNQPQHF. The V gene is TRBV2, the J gene TRBJ1-5, with TRBD1 as a possible D gene (5 bases). The CDR3 spans 15 residues. With 3 bases removed from V and 3 bases from J, the gap between germline ends came to 12 bases. Looked up from germline, CDR1 is SNHLY and CDR2 is FYNNEI.

This clonotype appeared a few times. The genes are TRBV7-9 and TRBJ1-1; 9 nucleotides match TRBD1. After removal of 6 bases from V and 2 bases from J, the junction contained 10 bases not matched to a gene. Per the germline V gene, CDR1 is SEHNR and CDR2 is FQNEAQ (reference sequence). CDR3 length equals 16 residues. CDR3 sequence reads: CASSPYPGQGNTEAFF. The CDR3 DNA reads as TGTGCCAGCAGTCCCTACCCGGGACAGGGTAACACTGAAGCTTTCTTT.

Many counts were recorded for this clonotype. The chain is built from TRBV25-1 and TRBJ2-7; no firm D call. This CDR3 region has 11 residues. CDR1 and CDR2 (germline): MGHDK, SYGVNS. V was trimmed by 0 bases and J by 3 bases, leaving 0 bases between them. This chain's CDR3 is CASSEYYEQYF. The CDR3 DNA is TGTGCCAGCAGTGAATACTACGAGCAGTACTTC.

Regarding this clonotype: A clone one base away is much larger, so this may be a read error. The V and J genes are TRBV7-9 and TRBJ2-5; D is unclear. The germline V gene encodes CDR1 SEHNR and CDR2 FQNEAQ (reference sequence). The CDR3 length is 13 residues. With 0 bases removed from V and 3 bases from J, the gap between germline ends came to 5 bases. The CDR3 is CASSLAFEETQYF. For the CDR3, the DNA is TGTGCCAGCAGCTTAGCCTTCGAAGAGACCCAGTACTTC.

The V call is TRBV6-2 or TRBV6-3, the J call TRBJ2-3, with D maybe TRBD2 (7 bases). Per germline, CDR1 MNHEY and CDR2 SVGEGT. V gave up 1 base and J gave up 6 bases, with 20 bases separating them. CDR3 length: 17 amino acids. CDR3 coding DNA: TGTGCCAGCAGTTACTACCTTGGGGGGGGCCCTGCGGATACGCAGTATTTT. This gives the protein CASSYYLGGGPADTQYF.

This clonotype has just a few counts. CDR3 coding DNA: TGTGCCAGCAGTATCCTCACAGGGTATACCTACAATGAGCAGTTCTTC. Its protein product is CASSILTGYTYNEQFF. V gene TRBV27 combines with J gene TRBJ2-1, with a possible D match to TRBD1 (6 bases). The CDR3 is 16 amino acids. Trimming stripped 5 bases from V and 2 bases from J, with 16 bases between. CDR1 and CDR2 (germline): MNHEY, SMNVEV (reference sequence).

The chain is built from TRBV14 and TRBJ2-2; 11 nucleotides align to TRBD2. Germline lookup yields CDR1 SGHDN and CDR2 FVKESK. This CDR3 is built from 16 residues. V was clipped by 0 bases and J by 6 bases; unmatched bases: 3. The CDR3 DNA reads TGTGCCAGCAGCCAAGAGTCGGGACTAGCGGCCGGGGAGCTGTTTTTT. This encodes CASSQESGLAAGELFF.

The rearrangement uses TRBV28 and TRBJ1-4; 8 bases are shared with TRBD1. Germline V gene sequence: CDR1 MDHEN, CDR2 SYDVKM. Losses at the gene ends were 5 bases for V and 5 bases for J; bases not matched to a gene: 7. CDR3 length equals 15 residues. DNA of the CDR3: TGTGCCAGCAGTCCGCACAGGACAGGGAATGAAAAACTGTTTTTT. Residues: CASSPHRTGNEKLFF.

The genes are TRBV19 and TRBJ1-5; D uncertain. Germline values: CDR1 LNHDA, CDR2 SQIVND (reference sequence). The CDR3 consists of 14 residues. V was clipped by 1 base and J by 2 bases, with 6 bases between them. CDR3 amino acids: CASSIVVGNQPQHF. CDR3 DNA sequence: TGTGCCAGTAGTATAGTCGTGGGCAATCAGCCCCAGCATTTT.

The chain links TRBV18 to TRBJ2-7; D uncertain. V lost 3 bases and J 2 bases, leaving 11 bases between the germline ends. The germline V gene encodes CDR1 KGHSH and CDR2 LQKENI. The CDR3 runs 14 residues. CDR3 nucleotides: TGTGCCAGCTCACCGCAGGCCGCTACCTACGAGCAGTACTTC. This gives the protein CASSPQAATYEQYF.

In the case of this clonotype: A much larger clone lies a single base off, so this may be a read error. The chain links TRBV2 to TRBJ2-6; maybe TRBD1 (5 bases). This CDR3 contains 18 residues. Germline V lookup: CDR1 SNHLY, CDR2 FYNNEI. The CDR3 bases are TGTGCCAGCAGTGAAGCTAGGGTGACCGCCTCTGGGGCCGACGTCCTGACTTTC. This sequence encodes CASSEARVTASGADVLTF.

In its sample, this clonotype was seen a few times. The chain employs TRBV19 and TRBJ2-3; no definite D call. With 3 bases removed from V and 5 bases from J, the gap between germline ends came to 12 bases. The CDR3 is made up of 14 amino acids. Germline CDR1 reads LNHDA; CDR2 reads SQIVND (reference sequence). CDR3 in DNA: TGTGCCAGTAGTATTGGTATAGGGCGAGATACGCAGTATTTT. As protein: CASSIGIGRDTQYF.

The chain combines TRBV7-9 with TRBJ1-1, with a possible D match to TRBD1 (5 bases). The CDR3 length is 13 residues. Trimming pared 5 bases from V and 3 bases from J, leaving 10 bases between. Germline V gene data show CDR1 as SEHNR and CDR2 as FQNEAQ (reference sequence). The CDR3 bases are TGTGCCAGCAGCCCCCGGGACTACACTGAAGCTTTCTTT. It encodes CASSPRDYTEAFF.

The CDR3, as DNA: TGTGCCAGCCAACACCCGACTAGCGGGCAGATCATTCAGGAGACCCAGTACTTC. Translated: CASQHPTSGQIIQETQYF. V and J are TRBV5-8 and TRBJ2-5; 10 positions match TRBD2. Trimming cost V 7 bases and J 5 bases; bases outside gene matches: 20. This CDR3 spans 18 amino acids. CDR1 is SGHTS and CDR2 is YDEGEE in the germline V gene.

This chain joins TRBV5-1 and TRBJ2-1; TRBD1 is a possible D gene (7 bases). Between the trimmed V and J ends, which lost 0 bases and 9 bases, there was a span of 13 bases. The CDR3 is made up of 14 amino acids. Germline V CDR1 and CDR2: SGHRS, YFSETQ. CDR3 sequence reads: CASSLDPGGTEQFF. CDR3 in DNA: TGCGCCAGCAGCTTGGATCCAGGGGGGACTGAGCAGTTCTTC.

This clonotype was seen once. A much more abundant neighbour one base away suggests this may be a read error. This rearrangement joins TRBV7-9 to TRBJ2-7; D is unclear. The CDR3 has 13 residues. Germline CDR1 and CDR2: SEHNR and FQNEAQ (reference sequence). The CDR3 DNA follows: TGTGTCAGCAGCCTACCCGTGTCCTACGAGCAGTACTTC. This codes for CVSSLPVSYEQYF.

For this clonotype: This could be a read error, since a much larger clone is one nucleotide away. The CDR3 loop reads CASSSLAGKETLYF. The CDR3 region has the DNA TGTGCCAGCAGTTCTCTAGCGGGAAAAGAGACCCTGTACTTC. The chain couples TRBV6-5 to TRBJ2-5, with 9 bases fitting TRBD2. The CDR3 covers 14 residues. Germline CDR1 and CDR2: MNHEY and SVGAGI.

This sequence joins TRBV19 and TRBJ2-3; D assignment may be TRBD1 or TRBD2 (5 bases each). Trimming left V 9 bases short and J 4 bases short, with 20 bases between. Germline CDR1 is LNHDA and CDR2 is SQIVND (reference sequence). The CDR3 length is 15 residues. As DNA, the CDR3 is TGTGCCAGCTCGGGTGGTTGGGACCGGGCAGATACGCAGTATTTT. It yields the protein CASSGGWDRADTQYF. Combining the CDR3 with reference TRBV19 and TRBJ2-3 gives the whole variable domain DGGITQSPKYLFRKEGQNVTLSCEQNLNHDAMYWYRQDPGQGLRLIYYSQIVNDFQKGDIAEGYSVSREKKESFPLTVTSAQKNPTAFYLCASSGGWDRADTQYFGPGTRLTVL.

The V and J genes are TRBV5-1 and TRBJ2-3; the match to TRBD1 covers 9 bases. There are 17 residues in the CDR3. With 4 bases clipped from V and 1 base from J, the junction kept 10 bases outside the gene matches. Looked up from germline, CDR1 is SGHRS and CDR2 is YFSETQ. Written as DNA, the CDR3 is TGCGCCAGCAGCAAGACACAGGGGGCGGTTGGCACAGATACGCAGTATTTT. Translation: CASSKTQGAVGTDTQYF. Filled out from reference TRBV5-1 and TRBJ2-3, the complete variable domain reads KAGVTQTPRYLIKTRGQQVTLSCSPISGHRSVSWYQQTPGQGLQFLFEYFSETQRNKGNFPGRFSGRQFSNSRSEMNVSTLELGDSALYLCASSKTQGAVGTDTQYFGPGTRLTVL.

Notes on this clonotype: A much larger clone sits a single nucleotide away, making a read error possible. This CDR3 fails to terminate in the conserved phenylalanine or tryptophan, so it likely reflects a read error. This rearrangement joins TRBV5-4 to TRBJ2-3; 7 positions agree with TRBD2. From germline, CDR1 is SGHNT and CDR2 YYREEE (reference sequence). The CDR3 extends over 15 amino acids. Unmatched junction bases numbered 3, after V lost 1 base and J lost 1 base. The CDR3 DNA reads TGTGCCAGCAGCTTGTGGGGGGGAGGCACAGATACGCAGTATTTG. It encodes CASSLWGGGTDTQYL.